The source of this T cell receptor beta chain is a study of cytomegalovirus exposure and HLA in healthy donors. This CDR3 spans 15 amino acids. V was pared by 2 bases and J by 3 bases, with 7 bases of the junction left unmatched. The germline V gene has CDR1 SGDLS and CDR2 YYNGEE. A word on this clone: Its antigen is unidentified.

In the PCR, 60 Vbeta and 13 Jbeta primers were used. Assay used: immunoSEQ multiplex PCR; TCRdb lists only in-frame clones, some missing. The profile shows some 150,000 clones, about 85% of them singletons. General study points: For most TCR beta V segments, an earlier analysis put the productive rate at about 87% or about 30% of the time.

Sequencing was performed on PBMCs. J is TRBJ2-7 and V is TRBV9, with TRBD2 matching over 8 bases. The clonotype originates from a woman in her late teens or twenties in good health and CMV-seronegative. As DNA, the CDR3 is TGTGCCAGCAGCGTCTCCGGGGGGGCTGGCTACGAGCAGTACTTC. It encodes CASSVSGGAGYEQYF. Looking up the rest from reference TRBV9 and TRBJ2-7 gives the full variable domain: DSGVTQTPKHLITATGQRVTLRCSPRSGDLSVYWYQQSLDQGLQFLIQYYNGEERAKGNILERFSAQQFPDLHSELNLSSLELGDSALYFCASSVSGGAGYEQYFGPGTRLTVT.